The rows below give T cell receptor beta chains drawn from one sample of a study of T cell responses to AZD1222 COVID-19 vaccine. Here immunoSEQ multiplex PCR was the method, and the copy in TCRdb shows in-frame clones only, minus some. The table shows more than 95,000 clones, with more than 75% occurring only once. The specimen comprised peripheral blood, sampled on day 0 of AZD1222 vaccination. These receptors were taken from an adult in good health. CDR3s leave out the opening cysteine and the closing phenylalanine or tryptophan.

V,J,CDR3
TRBV19,TRBJ1-5,ASRRGTASNQPQH
TRBV5-5,TRBJ1-3,ASSTGQELAGNTIY
TRBV15,TRBJ1-6,ATSRDPAGRDSPLH
TRBV10-2,TRBJ2-7,ASSYINIYEQY
TRBV4-1,TRBJ1-2,ASSQDSAGGLNYGYT
TRBV24-1,TRBJ1-2,ASADRVHGYT
TRBV7-6,TRBJ1-5,ASSSKGNQPQH
TRBV11-2,TRBJ1-1,ASSLDRQGEAF
TRBV2,TRBJ2-3,ASSVTSGGSDTQY
TRBV20-1,TRBJ2-3,SAGDTQY
TRBV19,TRBJ2-3,ATTPGGTADTQY
TRBV27,TRBJ2-7,ASSFQGRGREQY
TRBV6-5,TRBJ2-1,ATFGLAGVGEQF
TRBV27,TRBJ2-2,ASSFIAFGNTGELF
TRBV6-4,TRBJ1-2,ASSDGSGYGYT
TRBV9,TRBJ1-5,ASSVGQGDQPQH
TRBV7-9,TRBJ1-3,ASRGGSGNTIY
TRBV21-1,TRBJ2-1,ASSTADSRSYNEQF
TRBV7-6,TRBJ1-2,ASSEGIRGYGYT
TRBV6-5,TRBJ1-4,ASSYHGTSNEKLF
TRBV5-6,TRBJ1-2,ASSPGTLMVGYT
TRBV15,TRBJ2-3,ATSRELRPSDTQY
TRBV5-1,TRBJ1-2,ASSPDGSNYGYT